Here is one T cell receptor (beta chain) with its context. Antigen specificity is unknown. A junction boundary mismatches the germline segment, possibly from a read error. This entry belongs to a study of blood T cells in healthy people across ages. Study-level points and caveats: With age, beta diversity per million T cells declined roughly linearly, significantly by 40. Diversity figures based on one million T cells were deemed too low.

The second PCR ran about 6 to 11 cycles with a sample-barcoded 5' primer and J-beta primers. TCRdb used MiXCR to reprocess the 5' RACE reads, holding one entry per CDR3 protein. The sample holds roughly 1,500,000 distinct CDR3 sequences, roughly 30% seen once. From germline, CDR1 is SGHTA and CDR2 FQGNSA. The CDR3 totals 14 residues. This clonotype originated in a woman in her thirties in good health. The chain has TRBV7-2 and TRBJ2-5, with TRBD2 as a possible D gene (5 bases). Sequenced material: blood. The CDR3 reads CASGLVVGGETQYF. Here the CDR3 DNA reads TGTGCCAGCGGCTTAGTAGTGGGCGGGGAGACCCAGTACTTC.